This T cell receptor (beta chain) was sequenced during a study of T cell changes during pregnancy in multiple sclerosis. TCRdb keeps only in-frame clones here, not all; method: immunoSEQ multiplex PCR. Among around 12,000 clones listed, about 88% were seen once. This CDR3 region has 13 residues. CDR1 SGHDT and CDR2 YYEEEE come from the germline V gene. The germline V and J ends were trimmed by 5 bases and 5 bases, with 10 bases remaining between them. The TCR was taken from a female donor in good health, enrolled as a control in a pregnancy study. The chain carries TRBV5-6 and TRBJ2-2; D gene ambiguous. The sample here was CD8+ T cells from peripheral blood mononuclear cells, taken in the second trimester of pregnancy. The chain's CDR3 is CASSSSRTGELFF. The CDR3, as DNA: TGTGCCAGCAGTTCCTCGAGGACCGGGGAGCTGTTTTTT.